The 17 T cell receptor beta chains listed next were all sequenced from one sample in a study of shared clonotypes between healthy human individuals. TCRdb keeps only in-frame clones here, not all; method: immunoSEQ multiplex PCR. Here the sample spans fewer than 1 million clones, 90% to 97% being singletons. Naive CD8 populations comprised CD45RO-negative cells positively selected for CCR7, excluding terminally differentiated effector memory CD45RA+ cells. Sequenced sample: naive CD8+ T cells sorted from blood. Receptors originate from a man in his thirties or forties in good health.

Written as DNA, the CDR3 is TGTGCCAGCAGTCGAGGGACTAGCGGGAGTCGGTACGAGCAGTACTTC. It yields the protein CASSRGTSGSRYEQYF. The rearrangement links TRBV27 to TRBJ2-7; 14 bases agree with TRBD2. The length of the CDR3 is 16 residues. Germline V lookup: CDR1 MNHEY, CDR2 SMNVEV (reference sequence). V shed 5 bases, J shed 4 bases, and the junction held 7 bases outside the gene matches.

This chain uses TRBV5-1 with TRBJ2-1; 10 nucleotides agree with TRBD2. Germline trimming cut 0 bases from V and 3 bases from J; bases unmatched to any gene: 9. CDR3 length equals 18 residues. CDR1 and CDR2 (germline): SGHRS, YFSETQ. CDR3 nucleotides: TGCGCCAGCAGCTTGGTCGGTAGCGGGAGGAGGAACTACAATGAGCAGTTCTTC. Translating gives CASSLVGSGRRNYNEQFF. Combining the CDR3 with reference TRBV5-1 and TRBJ2-1 gives the whole variable domain KAGVTQTPRYLIKTRGQQVTLSCSPISGHRSVSWYQQTPGQGLQFLFEYFSETQRNKGNFPGRFSGRQFSNSRSEMNVSTLELGDSALYLCASSLVGSGRRNYNEQFFGPGTRLTVL.

As DNA, the CDR3 is TGCAGCGTTCAAGCAGGGGTGAGGAACACTGAAGCTTTCTTT. Protein sequence: CSVQAGVRNTEAFF. The gene calls are TRBV29-1 and TRBJ1-1, with D maybe TRBD1 (6 bases). This CDR3 spans 14 amino acids. The germline gives CDR1 SQVTM, CDR2 ANQGSEA. Between the trimmed V and J ends, which lost 5 bases and 1 base, there was a span of 14 bases.

Note on this clone: At the DNA level, this CDR3 is encoded by other sequences in the same sample as well. CDR3 sequence reads: CASSLGTSYEQYF. CDR3 bases: TGTGCCAGCAGCCTCGGGACTTCCTACGAGCAGTACTTC. The J gene is TRBJ2-7, the V gene TRBV13; D might be TRBD2 (6 bases). In germline, CDR1 is PRHDT, CDR2 FYEKMQ (reference sequence). With 5 bases removed from V and 1 base from J, the gap between germline ends came to 9 bases. The CDR3 contains 13 residues.

This chain uses TRBV19 with TRBJ1-5, with TRBD1 matching over 7 bases. With V trimmed by 4 bases and J by 1 base, 4 bases remained unmatched. This CDR3 is 15 amino acids long. Germline V gene data show CDR1 as LNHDA and CDR2 as SQIVND (reference sequence). The CDR3 loop reads CASSTYRGSNQPQHF. CDR3 sequence (DNA): TGTGCCAGTAGTACCTACAGGGGAAGCAATCAGCCCCAGCATTTT.

This rearrangement joins TRBV4-3 to TRBJ1-5; TRBD1 matches at 7 bases. The CDR3 has 15 residues. Germline CDR1 is LGHNA and CDR2 is YSLEER. V dropped 3 bases and J dropped 3; count of bases not matched to a gene: 5. The DNA of the CDR3 is TGCGCCAGCAGCCAGGACAGGCTTCCCAATCAGCCCCAGCATTTT. This codes for CASSQDRLPNQPQHF.

Here the CDR3 DNA reads TGTGCCAGCTCATCGGGCGGGCTGACAGATACGCAGTATTTT. It yields the protein CASSSGGLTDTQYF. This sequence joins TRBV6-5 and TRBJ2-3; D may be TRBD2 (5 bases). V was trimmed by 8 bases and J by 3 bases, leaving 15 bases between them. The V gene's germline CDR1 is MNHEY and CDR2 SVGAGI. The CDR3 sequence is 14 residues long.

The chain couples TRBV4-1 to TRBJ2-1; unclear D gene. V lost 2 bases and J lost 4, with 6 bases in between. Germline assignment: CDR1 MGHRA and CDR2 YSYEKL. The CDR3 is made up of 13 amino acids. The CDR3: CASSQYEYNEQFF. CDR3 bases: TGCGCCAGCAGCCAATACGAATACAATGAGCAGTTCTTC.

This chain uses TRBV10-3 with TRBJ2-6, with no clear D. Trimming left V 4 bases short and J 0 bases short, with 7 bases between. This CDR3 is 15 amino acids long. Germline lookup yields CDR1 ENHRY and CDR2 SYGVKD. The DNA of the CDR3 is TGTGCCATCAGTGGGGCCCACTCTGGGGCCAACGTCCTGACTTTC. Protein product: CAISGAHSGANVLTF.

The gene calls are TRBV15 and TRBJ2-7, with TRBD1 identical over 9 bases. CDR3 length equals 15 residues. CDR1 and CDR2 (germline): LNHNV, YYDKDF (reference sequence). V was pared by 5 bases and J by 1 base, with 6 bases of the junction left unmatched. CDR3 coding DNA: TGTGCCACCAGCGGACCGGGACAGGGATCCTACGAGCAGTACTTC. The encoded protein is CATSGPGQGSYEQYF.

The rearrangement uses TRBV7-9 and TRBJ1-4, with a tentative D call TRBD1 (6 bases). V was clipped by 1 base and J by 7 bases, with 13 bases between them. The germline V gene encodes CDR1 SEHNR and CDR2 FQNEAQ (reference sequence). This CDR3 comprises 15 residues. Here the CDR3 reads CASSLGGGGGEKLFF. The CDR3 DNA sequence: TGTGCCAGCAGCTTAGGTGGGGGCGGTGGTGAAAAACTGTTTTTT. The full variable domain, rest sourced from reference TRBV7-9 and TRBJ1-4, is DTGVSQNPRHKITKRGQNVTFRCDPISEHNRLYWYRQTLGQGPEFLTYFQNEAQLEKSRLLSDRFSAERPKGSFSTLEIQRTEQGDSAMYLCASSLGGGGGEKLFFGSGTQLSVL.

CDR3 bases: TGTGCCAGCAAGACAACCCAGGGGTACGAGCAGTACTTC. Translation gives CASKTTQGYEQYF. The chain is built from TRBV27 and TRBJ2-7, with D perhaps TRBD1 (6 bases). The CDR3 has 13 amino acids. Germline CDR1 MNHEY, CDR2 SMNVEV (reference sequence). The V end lost 7 bases, the J end lost 4 bases, and 14 bases lay between the germline ends.

J is TRBJ1-4 and V is TRBV27, with D possibly TRBD1 on 6 matching bases. V gave up 7 bases and J gave up 4 bases, with 16 bases separating them. The germline V gene has CDR1 MNHEY and CDR2 SMNVEV (reference sequence). The CDR3 has 15 amino acids. The CDR3 is CASTKTKGGNEKLFF. The CDR3 nucleotides read TGTGCCAGCACCAAAACGAAAGGGGGTAATGAAAAACTGTTTTTT.

The genes are TRBV10-2 and TRBJ2-7; 11 bases line up with TRBD2. V shed 1 base and J 4 bases; nucleotides not matched to a gene: 15. The CDR3 is 19 residues long. Germline loops: CDR1 WSHSY, CDR2 SAAADI. CDR3 bases: TGCGCCAGCAGTGAGTACGTTACTAGCGGGAGTCTAGGTCTTTACGAGCAGTACTTC. Protein product: CASSEYVTSGSLGLYEQYF.

V and J are TRBV10-2 and TRBJ2-2, with a weak D call TRBD2 (5 bases). The CDR3 extends over 18 amino acids. V lost 2 bases and J 3 bases, leaving 19 bases between the germline ends. Germline V gene lookup returns CDR1 WSHSY and CDR2 SAAADI. The DNA of the CDR3 is TGCGCCAGCAGTGAGAATCGTAGGACTCAACAGTACACCGGGGAGCTGTTTTTT. Translation: CASSENRRTQQYTGELFF.

This chain joins TRBV7-9 and TRBJ2-1; D ambiguous. V lost 2 bases and J 6 bases, leaving 11 bases between the germline ends. Looked up from germline, CDR1 is SEHNR and CDR2 is FQNEAQ (reference sequence). The CDR3 extends over 14 amino acids. The CDR3 is CASSLYLSTNEQFF. The DNA of the CDR3 is TGTGCCAGCAGCTTATACCTTAGCACCAATGAGCAGTTCTTC.

This rearrangement joins TRBV27 to TRBJ2-1, with D maybe TRBD2 (5 bases). This CDR3 has 16 amino acids. Deletions cut 4 bases from V and 8 bases from J, with 21 bases between. Germline V gene sequence: CDR1 MNHEY, CDR2 SMNVEV (reference sequence). The CDR3 sequence is CASSSLLDPFSDEQFF. The CDR3 DNA sequence: TGTGCCAGCAGTTCCCTACTAGACCCCTTTTCCGATGAGCAGTTCTTC.